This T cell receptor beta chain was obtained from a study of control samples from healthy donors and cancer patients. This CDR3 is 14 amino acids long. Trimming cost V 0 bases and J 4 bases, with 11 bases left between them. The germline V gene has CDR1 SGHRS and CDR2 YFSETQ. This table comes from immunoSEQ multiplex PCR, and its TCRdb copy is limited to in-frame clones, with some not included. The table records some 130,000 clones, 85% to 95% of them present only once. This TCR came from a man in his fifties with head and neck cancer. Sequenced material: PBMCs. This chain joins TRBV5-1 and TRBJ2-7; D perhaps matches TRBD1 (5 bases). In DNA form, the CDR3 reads TGCGCCAGCAGCTTGGGCGACAGTAGGTACGAGCAGTACTTC. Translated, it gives CASSLGDSRYEQYF.